This entry describes one TCR beta chain. As yet, its antigen is unknown. Presence of unique molecular identifiers characterized the TCR beta cDNA libraries. TCRdb re-called the PCR reads with MiXCR, one entry per CDR3 protein. The data hold hundreds of thousands of distinct CDR3 sequences, with about 27% observed a single time. The data are from a study of post-analysis software for immune sequencing data. Study details: Multiple sclerosis in the patients followed relapsing-remitting, secondary progressive and progressive-relapsing courses. Points from the study as a whole: Controls had lower frequencies than patients of roughly five TRBV segments, which included TRBV5-6, TRBV5-1 and TRBV20-1. Controls showed significantly higher normalized Chao1 diversity than did multiple sclerosis patients. F measure clustering grouped samples strongly by preparation batch.

Looked up from germline, CDR1 is SQVTM and CDR2 is ANQGSEA. The CDR3 contains 15 residues. V lost 5 bases, J lost 1 base, and 6 bases stayed unmatched. This chain connects TRBV29-1 to TRBJ2-3, with 10 bases aligning to TRBD2. Sequenced sample: blood. This receptor was obtained from a girl under 18 with multiple sclerosis. The DNA for the CDR3 is TGCAGCGTTCCGGGTACTAGCGGGGGCACAGATACGCAGTATTTT. Amino acids: CSVPGTSGGTDTQYF.